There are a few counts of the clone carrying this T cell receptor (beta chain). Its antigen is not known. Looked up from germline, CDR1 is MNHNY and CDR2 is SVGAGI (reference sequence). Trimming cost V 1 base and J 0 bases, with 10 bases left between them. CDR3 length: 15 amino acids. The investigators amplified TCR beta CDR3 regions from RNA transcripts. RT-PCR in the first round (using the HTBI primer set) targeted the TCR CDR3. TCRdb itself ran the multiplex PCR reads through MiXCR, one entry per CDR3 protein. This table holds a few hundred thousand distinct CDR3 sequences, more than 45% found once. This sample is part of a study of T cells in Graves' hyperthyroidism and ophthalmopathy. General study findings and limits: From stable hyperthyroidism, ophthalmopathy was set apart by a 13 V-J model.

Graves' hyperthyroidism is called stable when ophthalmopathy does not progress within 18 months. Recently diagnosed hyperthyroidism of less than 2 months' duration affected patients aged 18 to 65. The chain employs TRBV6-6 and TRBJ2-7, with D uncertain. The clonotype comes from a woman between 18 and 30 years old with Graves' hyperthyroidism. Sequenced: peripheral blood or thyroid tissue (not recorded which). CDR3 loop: CASSYLQWSSYEQYF. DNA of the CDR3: TGTGCCAGCAGTTACTTGCAGTGGAGCTCCTACGAGCAGTACTTC.